The entry below describes one T cell receptor (beta chain). As yet, its antigen is unknown. The CDR3 loop spans 15 amino acids. The germline V gene encodes CDR1 DFQATT and CDR2 SNEGSKA (reference sequence). The sample belongs to a study of T cells expressing NK-cell markers. Study-wide points: A few donors' CD3+CD56-NKG2C+ cells were dominated by the same clonotypes.

TCRdb reprocessed the 5' RACE reads, with one entry per CDR3 protein and no DNA. This sample carries some 600,000 distinct CDR3 sequences, with 3% to 4.5% going to the ten biggest clones. The chain couples TRBV20-1 to TRBJ2-7; TCRdb reports TRBD1, a call that lacks DNA to check it against. The receptor was derived from a man between 18 and 35 years old in good health. What was sequenced was blood T cells: a sorted CD56 or NKG2C T cell subset, CD4+ or CD8+ T cells, or bulk PBMC T cells (not recorded which). CDR3 residues: CSAPSLPGHIYEQYF.